This record looks at one T cell receptor (beta chain) sequence and its context. Clones were sequenced by immunoSEQ multiplex PCR, and TCRdb holds only the in-frame ones, with some missing. Of roughly 190,000 clones listed, approximately 81% are singletons. This entry is derived from a study of blood T cell repertoires in COVID-19. The overall study: The study drew acute and convalescent COVID-19 samples from the United States, Italy and Spain.

Sequenced: peripheral blood. The receptor's source is a woman between 65 and 79 years old with COVID-19, enrolled during active disease.

The chain's CDR3 is CASSFPRGGYTF. The CDR3 nucleotides read TGTGCCAGCAGTTTTCCCCGCGGTGGCTACACCTTC. This chain links TRBV28 with TRBJ1-2, with unresolved D. The CDR3 runs 12 residues. V shed 3 bases and J shed 7 bases, with 9 bases lying between them. Germline loops: CDR1 MDHEN, CDR2 SYDVKM.